The present T cell receptor (beta chain) was sequenced within a study of blood T cell repertoires in COVID-19. The repertoire was sequenced with immunoSEQ multiplex PCR; TCRdb's copy has only in-frame clones and lacks some. The table shows about 97,000 clones, with 65% to 85% occurring only once. The CDR3 is 14 amino acids. Germline V gene lookup returns CDR1 SGHTA and CDR2 FQGNSA. Trimming removed 1 base from V and 8 bases from J; junction bases left unmatched: 7. The sequencing input was peripheral blood. The sequence was obtained from a man in his fifties or sixties with acute or convalescent COVID-19. The chain has TRBV7-2 and TRBJ1-2, with 7 bases identical to TRBD1. The CDR3 DNA is TGTGCCAGCAGCTTAGGGGGACAGCGATCAGGCTACACCTTC. Protein: CASSLGGQRSGYTF.